This is a list of T cell receptor beta chains from one sample in a study of blood T cells in healthy people across ages. One entry per CDR3 protein, called by TCRdb with MiXCR from the 5' RACE reads. Among roughly 700,000 distinct CDR3 sequences, approximately 25% were seen once, and the ten largest hold just under 9.5%. These data also featured in a second study, about T cells of mothers and their children.

Sequencing was done on a sample of blood. Every receptor here comes from a boy aged 5-17 years in good health. The conserved cysteine and the conserved F or W are not part of the CDR3 here. For some rows the clone size is stated as once, few or many, or as a class when expanded; others skip it.

few | TRBJ1-6 | TRBV5-1 | ASSGGINSPLH
few | TRBJ2-1 | TRBV7-2 | ASSSLTRFYNEQF
NA | TRBJ2-5 | TRBV14 | ASSQAGGWETQY
NA | TRBJ2-1 | TRBV11-1 | ASSYRRFYSYNEQF
few | TRBJ1-2 | TRBV9 | ASSRSGTATNYGYT
few | TRBJ2-7 | TRBV4-1 | ASSPPISYEQY
NA | TRBJ2-3 | TRBV4-2 | ASSQDWNAGDTQY
NA | TRBJ1-3 | TRBV4-2 | ASSQDSTAGNTIY
NA | TRBJ2-2 | TRBV20-1 | SAELVGGPGWTGELF
NA | TRBJ2-4 | TRBV11-3 | ASSGWRVDIQY
NA | TRBJ2-7 | TRBV10-3 | AISELGQGNEQY
many | TRBJ2-3 | TRBV29-1 | TTFGGEGTDTQY
NA | TRBJ1-3 | TRBV20-1 | SAPPPGAGNTIY
NA | TRBJ2-2 | TRBV6-5 | ASSLRGRRAGELF